This T cell receptor (beta chain) is drawn from a study of T cell changes during pregnancy in multiple sclerosis. Per the germline V gene, CDR1 is MGHRA and CDR2 is YSYEKL. The germline V and J ends were trimmed by 0 bases and 4 bases, with 9 bases remaining between them. The CDR3 has 14 amino acids. Libraries were prepared by immunoSEQ multiplex PCR; TCRdb keeps only in-frame clonotypes and omits some of them. The repertoire consists of about 75,000 clones, with about 89% occurring once and the leading ten covering 0.4% to 0.45%. This sequence originates from a female donor with multiple sclerosis, enrolled in a pregnancy study. The gene calls are TRBV4-1 and TRBJ1-1; D gene ambiguous. The sample consisted of CD4+ T cells from peripheral blood mononuclear cells, taken before pregnancy. This CDR3 is CASSQDSERTEAFF. DNA of the CDR3: TGCGCCAGCAGCCAAGACTCAGAGCGCACTGAAGCTTTCTTT.